One and the same sample provided the 25 T cell receptor beta chains below, sequenced in a study of cytomegalovirus exposure and HLA in healthy donors. With 60 Vbeta and 13 Jbeta primers, the PCR was carried out. Profiled with immunoSEQ multiplex PCR; TCRdb holds only in-frame clones, not every one. The sample includes under 200,000 clones, 80% to 90% of them seen just once. The sequencing input was PBMCs. The receptors here all came from a man aged 25 to 40 in good health and CMV-seropositive.

In its sample, this clone was seen a few times. The V and J genes are TRBV13 and TRBJ1-1; D might be TRBD1 (5 bases). V lost 1 base to trimming and J lost 7 bases, with 13 bases between them. Germline-derived CDR1 and CDR2 are PRHDT and FYEKMQ (reference sequence). The CDR3 has 14 residues. As DNA, the CDR3 is TGTGCCAGCAGCTTAGAGGGGTTCCCGGATGAAGCTTTCTTT. Translation gives CASSLEGFPDEAFF.

The rearrangement joins TRBV5-4 to TRBJ1-1; no reliable D call. The ends were cut back, 2 bases at V and 3 bases at J, with 11 bases in the middle. The CDR3 length is 14 residues. CDR1 is SGHNT, CDR2 YYREEE, per germline (reference sequence). The CDR3 reads CASSFPGGYTEAFF. CDR3 bases: TGTGCCAGCAGCTTTCCGGGCGGGTACACTGAAGCTTTCTTT. Full variable domain (rest looked up from reference TRBV5-4 and TRBJ1-1): ETGVTQSPTHLIKTRGQQVTLRCSSQSGHNTVSWYQQALGQGPQFIFQYYREEENGRGNFPPRFSGLQFPNYSSELNVNALELDDSALYLCASSFPGGYTEAFFGQGTRLTVV.

The chain employs TRBV6-1 and TRBJ2-2, with unresolved D. V was cut by 8 bases and J by 6 bases, with 10 bases left in between. The CDR3 is made up of 12 amino acids. In germline, CDR1 is MNHNS, CDR2 SASEGT. This CDR3 is CASVKLPGELFF. For the CDR3, the DNA is TGTGCCAGCGTTAAGCTTCCCGGGGAGCTGTTTTTT.

The CDR3 DNA reads TGCGCCAGCAGCTTGGGGGGGGGAGCCAGCGCTGGAAACACCATATATTTT. Amino acid sequence: CASSLGGGASAGNTIYF. The gene calls are TRBV5-1 and TRBJ1-3, with D maybe TRBD1 (5 bases). The CDR3 consists of 17 residues. Trimming cost V 0 bases and J 2 bases, with 15 bases left between them. Germline loops: CDR1 SGHRS, CDR2 YFSETQ.

The chain joins TRBV11-3 to TRBJ2-1; weak D call: TRBD2 (5 bases). The CDR3 has 14 residues. V dropped 0 bases and J dropped 4 bases, with 7 bases sitting between them. Germline CDR1 reads SGHNT; CDR2 reads YENEEA. CDR3 in amino acids: CASSLERVYNEQFF. For the CDR3, the DNA is TGTGCCAGCAGCTTAGAGCGGGTATACAATGAGCAGTTCTTC. Variable domain in full (rest from reference TRBV11-3 and TRBJ2-1): EAGVVQSPRYKIIEKKQPVAFWCNPISGHNTLYWYLQNLGQGPELLIRYENEEAVDDSQLPKDRFSAERLKGVDSTLKIQPAELGDSAVYLCASSLERVYNEQFFGPGTRLTVL.

The chain combines TRBV4-1 with TRBJ2-7, with TRBD2 identical over 11 bases. Germline values: CDR1 MGHRA, CDR2 YSYEKL. This CDR3 has 16 residues. With V trimmed by 4 bases and J by 4 bases, 9 bases remained unmatched. CDR3 in amino acids: CASSRSDTSGRYEQYF. The CDR3 coding sequence is TGCGCCAGCAGCCGGTCCGACACTAGCGGGAGATACGAGCAGTACTTC.

The chain recombines TRBV21-1 with TRBJ2-2; no DNA check was done on the table's D call, TRBD2. TRBV21-1 is classified as a pseudogene. The CDR3 runs 18 residues. CDR3 loop: CASSSKKVKGGLLGELFF. For the CDR3, the DNA is TGTGCCAGCAGCTCAAAGAAGGTAAAAGGCGGATTACTCGGGGAGCTGTTTTTT.

DNA of the CDR3: TGTGCCAGCAGCTTAGCGGGAGGCCCGAACGGTGGCTACACCTTC. Amino acid sequence: CASSLAGGPNGGYTF. The chain carries TRBV7-2 and TRBJ1-2; D is undetermined. Per germline, CDR1 SGHTA and CDR2 FQGNSA. Between the trimmed V and J ends, which lost 0 bases and 7 bases, there was a span of 15 bases. The CDR3 is made up of 15 amino acids.

This chain joins TRBV7-2 and TRBJ2-7; 12 bases agree with TRBD2. The CDR3 totals 18 residues. Trimming cost V 0 bases and J 0 bases; bases outside gene matches: 6. Germline lookup yields CDR1 SGHTA and CDR2 FQGNSA. The CDR3 sequence: CASSLARLAGGDSYEQYF. The CDR3 DNA reads as TGTGCCAGCAGCTTAGCGCGTCTAGCGGGAGGGGACTCCTACGAGCAGTACTTC. Complete variable domain (other parts from reference TRBV7-2 and TRBJ2-7): GAGVSQSPSNKVTEKGKDVELRCDPISGHTALYWYRQSLGQGLEFLIYFQGNSAPDKSGLPSDRFSAERTGGSVSTLTIQRTQQEDSAVYLCASSLARLAGGDSYEQYFGPGTRLTVT.

V is TRBV7-9 and J is TRBJ2-5; 8 nucleotides match TRBD2. The CDR3 contains 15 residues. Germline V CDR1 and CDR2: SEHNR, FQNEAQ (reference sequence). After removal of 5 bases from V and 5 bases from J, the junction contained 10 bases not matched to a gene. The CDR3 nucleotides are TGTGCCAGCAGCCTCGGGGGGGGTCGGGGCGAGACCCAGTACTTC. Translating it yields CASSLGGGRGETQYF.

V is TRBV6-5 and J is TRBJ2-1; the match to TRBD2 covers 10 bases. Per germline, CDR1 MNHEY and CDR2 SVGAGI. V was pared by 7 bases and J by 6 bases, with 6 bases of the junction left unmatched. This CDR3 contains 14 residues. CDR3 DNA sequence: TGTGCCAGCACTCCGGGACTAGCGTTCAATGAGCAGTTCTTC. Its translation is CASTPGLAFNEQFF.

This chain links TRBV9 with TRBJ2-5; a possible D gene is TRBD2 (5 bases). The CDR3 loop spans 13 amino acids. With 0 bases removed from V and 6 bases from J, the gap between germline ends came to 9 bases. Germline V gene sequence: CDR1 SGDLS, CDR2 YYNGEE. CDR3 in amino acids: CASSVVGGQTQYF. Written as DNA, the CDR3 is TGTGCCAGCAGCGTAGTCGGCGGGCAGACCCAGTACTTC.

The J gene is TRBJ1-1, the V gene TRBV5-1; 8 nucleotides align to TRBD1. With V trimmed by 3 bases and J by 12 bases, 10 bases remained unmatched. Germline-derived CDR1 and CDR2 are SGHRS and YFSETQ. There are 13 residues in the CDR3. CDR3 sequence (DNA): TGCGCCAGCAGCTCCTTGGACAGGGAGAAATCTTTCTTT. It yields the protein CASSSLDREKSFF.

V and J are TRBV7-8 and TRBJ1-1; D remains ambiguous. Per germline, CDR1 SGHVS and CDR2 FQNEAQ. V lost 5 bases, J lost 3 bases, and 13 bases lay in between. This CDR3 has 14 amino acids. The CDR3 bases are TGTGCCAGCAGCCCATCCGTAGAATACACTGAAGCTTTCTTT. Translated: CASSPSVEYTEAFF.

Concerning this clone itself: At one end, the junction sequence differs from germline, possibly due to a read error. The same CDR3 arises from other DNA sequences in this sample as well. The chain couples TRBV15 to TRBJ1-5; D may be TRBD1 (6 bases). This CDR3 has 17 residues. Germline V gene sequence: CDR1 LNHNV, CDR2 YYDKDF (reference sequence). CDR3 in DNA: TGTGCCACCAGTAGAGAGGGGGGAGGAAGGAGGGCTCAGCCCCAGCATTTT. Residues: CATSREGGGRRAQPQHF.

This clone was observed a handful of times. The rearrangement uses TRBV7-9 and TRBJ1-2, with D possibly TRBD1 on 5 matching bases. Deletions cut 5 bases from V and 6 bases from J, with 13 bases between. The CDR3 totals 13 residues. Germline loops: CDR1 SEHNR, CDR2 FQNEAQ (reference sequence). CDR3 residues: CASSPSWGDGYTF. The CDR3, as DNA: TGTGCCAGCAGCCCGTCATGGGGGGATGGCTACACCTTC.

CDR3 sequence (DNA): TGCGCCAGCAGCCAAGATGGAGCAGGACTAGCAGGACAGGATACGCAGTATTTT. It is translated as CASSQDGAGLAGQDTQYF. V gene TRBV4-3 combines with J gene TRBJ2-3; 8 bases map to TRBD2. Germline lookup yields CDR1 LGHNA and CDR2 YSLEER. The CDR3 sequence is 18 residues long. V lost 0 bases, J lost 6 bases, and 14 bases stayed unmatched.

The rearrangement uses TRBV2 and TRBJ2-2, with D perhaps TRBD2 (6 bases). The CDR3 covers 14 residues. V was pared by 5 bases and J by 5 bases, with 12 bases between. Germline V gene sequence: CDR1 SNHLY, CDR2 FYNNEI. The CDR3 coding sequence is TGTGCCAGCAGTCGGGGTCGGGGGACCGGGGAGCTGTTTTTT. This translates into CASSRGRGTGELFF.

The count of this clone is one. The CDR3 spells CASSHPGQRQETQYF. The DNA of the CDR3 is TGTGCCAGCAGTCACCCGGGACAGAGACAAGAGACCCAGTACTTC. The chain has TRBV5-4 and TRBJ2-5, with 7 bases matching TRBD1. In germline, CDR1 is SGHNT, CDR2 YYREEE (reference sequence). Unmatched junction bases numbered 9, after V lost 5 bases and J lost 2 bases. There are 15 residues in the CDR3.

The rearrangement uses TRBV27 and TRBJ2-1; 13 nucleotides align to TRBD2. This CDR3 has 14 residues. V shed 8 bases and J 4 bases; nucleotides not matched to a gene: 2. Germline CDR1 reads MNHEY; CDR2 reads SMNVEV (reference sequence). In DNA form, the CDR3 reads TGTGCCAGCGGGACTAGCGGGGCTTACAATGAGCAGTTCTTC. It yields the protein CASGTSGAYNEQFF.

This sequence joins TRBV18 and TRBJ1-5, with D perhaps matching TRBD1 (6 bases). V was clipped by 4 bases and J by 4 bases, with 11 bases between them. The germline CDR1 and CDR2 sequences are KGHSH and LQKENI. The CDR3 length is 14 residues. The CDR3 DNA reads TGTGCCAGCTCACTCGGAGGACAGAATCAGCCCCAGCATTTT. Translating it yields CASSLGGQNQPQHF.

The chain carries TRBV5-4 and TRBJ2-3, with TRBD2 matching 8 bases. Germline V gene sequence: CDR1 SGHNT, CDR2 YYREEE (reference sequence). V trimming: 2 bases; J trimming: 2 bases; junction bases outside the gene matches: 4. CDR3 length equals 15 residues. CDR3 region: CASSLPAGVTDTQYF. The CDR3 DNA reads as TGTGCCAGCAGCTTACCAGCGGGGGTCACAGATACGCAGTATTTT.

The rearrangement uses TRBV5-1 and TRBJ2-5; maybe TRBD1 (6 bases). This CDR3 comprises 15 residues. Germline assignment: CDR1 SGHRS and CDR2 YFSETQ. V lost 5 bases and J lost 4, with 18 bases in between. In DNA, the CDR3 is TGCGCCAGCAGTTACAGAGCTCTAGGGGGAGAGACCCAGTACTTC. Residues: CASSYRALGGETQYF.

The V and J genes are TRBV27 and TRBJ1-2; D ambiguous. The CDR3 length is 13 residues. The ends were cut back, 10 bases at V and 7 bases at J, with 19 bases in the middle. Germline-derived CDR1 and CDR2 are MNHEY and SMNVEV (reference sequence). The CDR3 DNA sequence: TGTGCCACTCGACTCGGGGAGAAGACTGGCTACACCTTC. Amino acids: CATRLGEKTGYTF.

A few counts support this clone. This chain links TRBV6-1 with TRBJ2-7; 7 bases are shared with TRBD1. This CDR3 has 14 residues. Germline V gives CDR1 MNHNS, CDR2 SASEGT. Trimming removed 8 bases from V and 2 bases from J; junction bases left unmatched: 9. CDR3 region: CASRTTGTTYEQYF. In DNA, the CDR3 is TGTGCCAGCCGAACGACAGGGACAACCTACGAGCAGTACTTC.